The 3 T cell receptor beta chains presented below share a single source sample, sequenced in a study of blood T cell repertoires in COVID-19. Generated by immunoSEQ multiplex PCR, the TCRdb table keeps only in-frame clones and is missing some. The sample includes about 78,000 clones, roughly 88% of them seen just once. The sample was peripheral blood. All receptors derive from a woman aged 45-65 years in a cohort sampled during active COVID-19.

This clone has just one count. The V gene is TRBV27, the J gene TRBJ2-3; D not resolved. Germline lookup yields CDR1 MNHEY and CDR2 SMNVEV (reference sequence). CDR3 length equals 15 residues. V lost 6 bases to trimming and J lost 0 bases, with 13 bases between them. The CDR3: CASRYMAASTDTQYF. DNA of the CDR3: TGTGCCAGCAGGTACATGGCGGCTAGCACAGATACGCAGTATTTT.

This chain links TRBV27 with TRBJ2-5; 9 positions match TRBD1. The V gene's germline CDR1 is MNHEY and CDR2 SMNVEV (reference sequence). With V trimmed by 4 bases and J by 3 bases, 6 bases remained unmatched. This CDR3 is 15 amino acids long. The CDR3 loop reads CASSSSRDREETQYF. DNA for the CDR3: TGTGCCAGCAGTTCGTCCCGGGACAGGGAAGAGACCCAGTACTTC.

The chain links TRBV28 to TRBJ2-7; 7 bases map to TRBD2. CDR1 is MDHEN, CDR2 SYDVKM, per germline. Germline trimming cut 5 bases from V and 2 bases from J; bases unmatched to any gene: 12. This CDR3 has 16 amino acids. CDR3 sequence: CASSTHSGGSPYEQYF. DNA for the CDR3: TGTGCCAGCAGTACCCACTCCGGGGGGAGCCCCTACGAGCAGTACTTC.